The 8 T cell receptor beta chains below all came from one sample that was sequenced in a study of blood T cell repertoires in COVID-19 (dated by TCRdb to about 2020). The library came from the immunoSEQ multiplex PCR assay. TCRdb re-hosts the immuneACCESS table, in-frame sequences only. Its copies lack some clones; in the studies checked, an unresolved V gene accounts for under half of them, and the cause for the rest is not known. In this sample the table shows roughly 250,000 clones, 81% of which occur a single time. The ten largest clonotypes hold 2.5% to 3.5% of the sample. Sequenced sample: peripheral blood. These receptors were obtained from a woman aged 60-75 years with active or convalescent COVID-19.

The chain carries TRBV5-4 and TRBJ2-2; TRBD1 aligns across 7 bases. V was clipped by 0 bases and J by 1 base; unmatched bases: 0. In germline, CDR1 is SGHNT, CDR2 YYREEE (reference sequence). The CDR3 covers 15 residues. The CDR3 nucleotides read TGTGCCAGCAGCTTGGGACAGGGGAACACCGGGGAGCTGTTTTTT. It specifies CASSLGQGNTGELFF.

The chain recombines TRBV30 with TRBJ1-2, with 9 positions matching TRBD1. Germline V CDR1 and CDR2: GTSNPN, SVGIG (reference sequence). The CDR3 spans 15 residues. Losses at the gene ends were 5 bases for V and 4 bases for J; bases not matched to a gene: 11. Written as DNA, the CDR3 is TGTGCCTGGGCAACCACAGGGGGCATGAGCTATGGCTACACCTTC. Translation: CAWATTGGMSYGYTF.

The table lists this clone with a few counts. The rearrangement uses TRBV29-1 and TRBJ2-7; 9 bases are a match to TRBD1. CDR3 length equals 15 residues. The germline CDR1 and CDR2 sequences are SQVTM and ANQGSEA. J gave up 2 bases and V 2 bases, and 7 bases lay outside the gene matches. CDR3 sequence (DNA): TGCAGCGTTGAACTGACCGGGACAGGGACCTACGAGCAGTACTTC. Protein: CSVELTGTGTYEQYF.

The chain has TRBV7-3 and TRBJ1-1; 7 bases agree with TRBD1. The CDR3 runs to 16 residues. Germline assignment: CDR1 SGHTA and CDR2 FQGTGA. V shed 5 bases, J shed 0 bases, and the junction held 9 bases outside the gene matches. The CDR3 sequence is CASSGDRDTMNTEAFF. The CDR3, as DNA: TGTGCCAGCAGCGGGGACAGAGACACTATGAACACTGAAGCTTTCTTT.

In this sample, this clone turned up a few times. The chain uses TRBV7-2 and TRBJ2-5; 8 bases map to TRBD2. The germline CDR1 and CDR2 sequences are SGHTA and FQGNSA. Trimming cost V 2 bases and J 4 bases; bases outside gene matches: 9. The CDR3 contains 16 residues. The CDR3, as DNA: TGTGCCAGCAGCTTATTGGCCGGGGGGGCAGGAGAGACCCAGTACTTC. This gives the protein CASSLLAGGAGETQYF.

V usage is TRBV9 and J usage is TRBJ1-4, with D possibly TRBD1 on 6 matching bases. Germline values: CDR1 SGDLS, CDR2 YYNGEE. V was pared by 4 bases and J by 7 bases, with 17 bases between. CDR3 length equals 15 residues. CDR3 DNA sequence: TGTGCCAGCAGCTTGGGGGCGGCGGCCCCTGAAAAACTGTTTTTT. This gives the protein CASSLGAAAPEKLFF. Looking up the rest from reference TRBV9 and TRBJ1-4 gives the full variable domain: DSGVTQTPKHLITATGQRVTLRCSPRSGDLSVYWYQQSLDQGLQFLIQYYNGEERAKGNILERFSAQQFPDLHSELNLSSLELGDSALYFCASSLGAAAPEKLFFGSGTQLSVL.

The CDR3: CASSSAKDRVGEKLFF. The CDR3 DNA follows: TGTGCCAGCAGCTCAGCGAAGGACAGGGTAGGGGAAAAACTGTTTTTT. This rearrangement joins TRBV7-2 to TRBJ1-4; 8 bases are a match to TRBD1. Germline trimming cut 4 bases from V and 8 bases from J; bases unmatched to any gene: 12. Germline CDR1 reads SGHTA; CDR2 reads FQGNSA. The CDR3 totals 16 residues.

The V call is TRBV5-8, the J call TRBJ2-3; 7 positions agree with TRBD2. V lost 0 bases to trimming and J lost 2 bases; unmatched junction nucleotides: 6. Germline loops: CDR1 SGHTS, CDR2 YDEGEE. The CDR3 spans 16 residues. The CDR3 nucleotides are TGTGCCAGCAGCTTGGTGCCTAGCGGATTCACAGATACGCAGTATTTT. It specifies CASSLVPSGFTDTQYF.